The clone carrying this T cell receptor (beta chain) has just a few counts. Its specificity is unknown. Trimming shortened V by 1 base and J by 2 bases, and 12 bases separated the two germline ends. CDR3 length equals 16 residues. Germline V gene data show CDR1 as LGHDT and CDR2 as YNNKEL (reference sequence). The sample is drawn from a study of response to subunit inactivated influenza vaccine. Whole-study results and caveats: The authors offered the suggestion that each seasonal influenza vaccination recruits few new T cells.

TCRdb used MiXCR to reprocess the RT-PCR reads, holding one entry per CDR3 protein. The table lists about 540,000 distinct CDR3 sequences, less than 15% of them singletons. The chain recombines TRBV3-1 with TRBJ1-3, with no clear D. Sequences were derived from PBMCs from blood, sampled 12 days after vaccination. This TCR was recovered from a man between 50 and 59 years old who received an inactivated influenza vaccine. This CDR3 reads CASSQVWGTTGNTIYF. The CDR3 nucleotides read TGTGCCAGCAGCCAAGTATGGGGAACTACTGGAAACACCATATATTTT.